This T cell receptor beta chain was profiled in a study of breast tumors, draining lymph nodes, adjacent tissues. At least ten counts were recorded for this clonotype. Germline values: CDR1 DFQATT, CDR2 SNEGSKA (reference sequence). Trimming removed 0 bases at V and 0 bases at J, with 12 bases between. CDR3 length: 16 residues. TCRdb recomputed calls from the multiplex PCR reads with MiXCR, one row per CDR3 protein. The table shows about 15,000 distinct CDR3 sequences, with about three fifths occurring only once. Sequencing used tumor-adjacent breast tissue. This chain links TRBV20-1 with TRBJ2-1; D call uncertain. The TCR sequence derives from a female donor with breast cancer. Some clones in this sample may be carry-over from other donors' samples. CDR3 sequence (DNA): TGCAGTGCTAGAGATCTCGATCAGAGCTCCTACAATGAGCAGTTCTTC. Translation gives CSARDLDQSSYNEQFF.